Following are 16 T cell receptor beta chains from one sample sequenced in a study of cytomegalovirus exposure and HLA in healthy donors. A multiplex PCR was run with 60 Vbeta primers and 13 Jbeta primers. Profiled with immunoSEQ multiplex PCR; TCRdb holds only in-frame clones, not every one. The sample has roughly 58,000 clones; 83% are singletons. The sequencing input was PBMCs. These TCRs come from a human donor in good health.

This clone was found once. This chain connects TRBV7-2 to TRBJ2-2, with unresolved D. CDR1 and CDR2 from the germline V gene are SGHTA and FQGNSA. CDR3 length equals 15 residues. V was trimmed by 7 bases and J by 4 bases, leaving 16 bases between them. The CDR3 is CASTPVFGPTGELFF. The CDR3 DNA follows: TGTGCCAGCACTCCCGTCTTTGGCCCCACCGGGGAGCTGTTTTTT.

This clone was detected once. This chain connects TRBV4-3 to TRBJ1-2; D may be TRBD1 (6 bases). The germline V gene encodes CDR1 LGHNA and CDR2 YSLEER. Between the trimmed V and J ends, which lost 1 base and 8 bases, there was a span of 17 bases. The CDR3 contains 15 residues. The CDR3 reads CASSQGPGQIGGYTF. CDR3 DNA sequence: TGCGCCAGCAGCCAAGGCCCCGGACAGATCGGGGGCTACACCTTC.

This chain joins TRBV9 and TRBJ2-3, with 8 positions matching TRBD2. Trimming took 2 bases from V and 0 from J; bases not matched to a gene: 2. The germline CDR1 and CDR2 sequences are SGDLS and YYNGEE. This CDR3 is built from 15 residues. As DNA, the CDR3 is TGTGCCAGCAGCGTTGCGGGAGGTAGCACAGATACGCAGTATTTT. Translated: CASSVAGGSTDTQYF. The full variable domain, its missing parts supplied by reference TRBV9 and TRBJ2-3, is DSGVTQTPKHLITATGQRVTLRCSPRSGDLSVYWYQQSLDQGLQFLIQYYNGEERAKGNILERFSAQQFPDLHSELNLSSLELGDSALYFCASSVAGGSTDTQYFGPGTRLTVL.

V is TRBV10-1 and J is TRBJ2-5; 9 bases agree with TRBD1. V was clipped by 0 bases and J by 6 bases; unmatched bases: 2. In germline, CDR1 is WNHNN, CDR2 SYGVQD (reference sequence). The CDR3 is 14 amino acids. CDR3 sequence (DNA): TGCGCCAGCAGTGAGTCCGGGACAGGGCAGACCCAGTACTTC. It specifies CASSESGTGQTQYF.

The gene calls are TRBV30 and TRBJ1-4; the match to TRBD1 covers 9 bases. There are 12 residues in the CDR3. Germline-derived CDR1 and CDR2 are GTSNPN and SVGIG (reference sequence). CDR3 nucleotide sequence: TGTGCTGTAGACAGGGGGGAAGAAAAACTGTTTTTT. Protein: CAVDRGEEKLFF.

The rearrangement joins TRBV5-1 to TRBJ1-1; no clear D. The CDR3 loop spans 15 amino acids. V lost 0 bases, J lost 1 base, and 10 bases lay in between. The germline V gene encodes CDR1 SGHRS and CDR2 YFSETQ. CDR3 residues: CASSLDTGRNTEAFF. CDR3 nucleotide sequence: TGCGCCAGCAGCTTGGATACGGGGAGGAACACTGAAGCTTTCTTT.

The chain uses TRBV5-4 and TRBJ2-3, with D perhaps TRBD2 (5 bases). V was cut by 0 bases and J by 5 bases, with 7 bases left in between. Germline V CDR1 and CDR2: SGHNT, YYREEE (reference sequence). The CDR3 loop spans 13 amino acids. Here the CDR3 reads CASSLEGRDTQYF. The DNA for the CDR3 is TGTGCCAGCAGCTTGGAAGGGAGAGATACGCAGTATTTT.

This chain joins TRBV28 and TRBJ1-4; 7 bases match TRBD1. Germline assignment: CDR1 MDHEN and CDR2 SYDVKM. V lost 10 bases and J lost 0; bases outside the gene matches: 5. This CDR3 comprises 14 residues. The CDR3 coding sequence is TGTGCCACTGGACAGGACGCAACTAATGAAAAACTGTTTTTT. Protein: CATGQDATNEKLFF.

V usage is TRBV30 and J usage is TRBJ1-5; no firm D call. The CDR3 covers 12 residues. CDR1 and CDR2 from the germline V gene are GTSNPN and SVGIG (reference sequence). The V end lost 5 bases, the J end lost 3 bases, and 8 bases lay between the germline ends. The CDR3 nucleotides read TGTGCCTGGGACACCGACAATCAGCCCCAGCATTTT. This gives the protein CAWDTDNQPQHF. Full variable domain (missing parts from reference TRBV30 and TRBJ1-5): SQTIHQWPATLVQPVGSPLSLECTVEGTSNPNLYWYRQAAGRGLQLLFYSVGIGQISSEVPQNLSASRPQDRQFILSSKKLLLSDSGFYLCAWDTDNQPQHFGDGTRLSIL.

The DNA of the CDR3 is TGTGCCAGTAGTAACAGGGAAAATGAAGCTTTCTTT. This sequence encodes CASSNRENEAFF. V and J are TRBV19 and TRBJ1-1; possible D gene TRBD1, 6 bases. This CDR3 comprises 12 residues. CDR1 is LNHDA and CDR2 is SQIVND in the germline V gene (reference sequence). V lost 4 bases and J 7 bases, leaving 10 bases between the germline ends.

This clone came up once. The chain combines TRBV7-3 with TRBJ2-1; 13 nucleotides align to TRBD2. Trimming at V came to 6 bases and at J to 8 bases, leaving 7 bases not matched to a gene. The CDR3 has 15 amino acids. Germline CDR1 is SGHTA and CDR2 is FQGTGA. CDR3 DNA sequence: TGTGCCAGCAGTTCACTAGCGGGGGGGCGATATGAGCAGTTCTTC. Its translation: CASSSLAGGRYEQFF.

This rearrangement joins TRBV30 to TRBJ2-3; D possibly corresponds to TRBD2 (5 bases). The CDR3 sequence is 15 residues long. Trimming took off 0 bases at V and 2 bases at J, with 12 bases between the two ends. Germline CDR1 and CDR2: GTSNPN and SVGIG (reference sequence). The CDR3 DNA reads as TGTGCCTGGAGTGTCCGGGATCGGGACACAGATACGCAGTATTTT. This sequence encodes CAWSVRDRDTDTQYF.

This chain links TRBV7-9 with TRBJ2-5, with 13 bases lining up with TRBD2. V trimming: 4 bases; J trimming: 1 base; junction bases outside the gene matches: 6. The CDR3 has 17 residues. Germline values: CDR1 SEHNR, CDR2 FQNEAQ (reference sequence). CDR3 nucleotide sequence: TGTGCCAGCAGCTCCGGGACTAGCGGGACCCTCCAAGAGACCCAGTACTTC. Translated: CASSSGTSGTLQETQYF.

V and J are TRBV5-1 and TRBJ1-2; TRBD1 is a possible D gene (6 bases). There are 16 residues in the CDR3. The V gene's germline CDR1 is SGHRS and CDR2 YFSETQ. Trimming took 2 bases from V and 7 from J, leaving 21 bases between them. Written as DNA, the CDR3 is TGCGCCAGCAGCTTTCGATCGATGGACAGCGAAGGTGGCTACACCTTC. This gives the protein CASSFRSMDSEGGYTF.

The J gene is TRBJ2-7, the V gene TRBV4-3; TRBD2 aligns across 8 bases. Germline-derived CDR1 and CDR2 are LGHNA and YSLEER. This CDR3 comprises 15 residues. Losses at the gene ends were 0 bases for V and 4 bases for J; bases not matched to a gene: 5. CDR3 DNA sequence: TGCGCCAGCAGCCAAGACAGGGCGGGGGGATACGAGCAGTACTTC. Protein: CASSQDRAGGYEQYF.

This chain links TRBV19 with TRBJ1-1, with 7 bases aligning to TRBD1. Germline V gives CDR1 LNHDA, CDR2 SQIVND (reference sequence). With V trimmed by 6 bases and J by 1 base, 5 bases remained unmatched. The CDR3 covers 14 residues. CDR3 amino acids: CASSVGTANTEAFF. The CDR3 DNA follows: TGTGCCAGTAGCGTGGGGACAGCGAACACTGAAGCTTTCTTT.